The 8 T cell receptor beta chains below all came from one sample that was sequenced in a study of T-cell reconstitution after alpha-beta-depleted transplantation in children. Unique molecular identifiers were used to barcode this TCRbeta library. TCRdb re-analysed the PCR reads in MiXCR, keeping a single row per CDR3 protein. The table has just over 350,000 distinct CDR3 sequences, 13% seen once. The sequences come from PBMCs, collected from the stem cell graft. The receptors here all came from a human donor who donated a stem cell graft to a child with Fanconi anemia.

This clonotype has only a few counts. The J gene is TRBJ1-1, the V gene TRBV5-1; the D gene is possibly TRBD1 (5 bases). The CDR3 spans 15 residues. Germline loops: CDR1 SGHRS, CDR2 YFSETQ. Trimming stripped 0 bases from V and 1 base from J, with 10 bases between. The CDR3, as DNA: TGCGCCAGCAGCTTGGGGGCGGGGGGGAACACTGAAGCTTTCTTT. As protein: CASSLGAGGNTEAFF.

This clonotype was recorded at least ten times. The J gene is TRBJ2-3, the V gene TRBV20-1; weak D call: TRBD1 (5 bases). The V gene's germline CDR1 is DFQATT and CDR2 SNEGSKA (reference sequence). This CDR3 contains 17 residues. Trimming removed 0 bases at V and 6 bases at J, with 22 bases between. The CDR3 reads CSARDPLQGKMSDTQYF. The CDR3, as DNA: TGCAGTGCTAGAGACCCCCTGCAGGGAAAAATGTCGGATACGCAGTATTTT.

The V call is TRBV18, the J call TRBJ1-1; 8 bases agree with TRBD1. The CDR3 totals 16 residues. Germline CDR1 is KGHSH and CDR2 is LQKENI. Unmatched junction bases numbered 4, after V lost 0 bases and J lost 1 base. Here the CDR3 DNA reads TGTGCCAGCTCACCACCGACTCAGGGGGCGAACACTGAAGCTTTCTTT. Protein sequence: CASSPPTQGANTEAFF.

The chain carries TRBV5-1 and TRBJ1-2; D remains ambiguous. CDR3 length equals 12 residues. Trimming took off 2 bases at V and 6 bases at J, with 8 bases between the two ends. The germline CDR1 and CDR2 sequences are SGHRS and YFSETQ. The CDR3: CASSLGKNGYTF. The DNA of the CDR3 is TGCGCCAGCAGCTTAGGGAAGAATGGCTACACCTTC.

This clonotype turned up a few times. This chain links TRBV7-8 with TRBJ1-6; 10 bases agree with TRBD1. CDR1 is SGHVS, CDR2 FQNEAQ, per germline. This CDR3 comprises 15 residues. V trimming: 5 bases; J trimming: 7 bases; junction bases outside the gene matches: 5. The CDR3 region is CASSPDRGHNSPLHF. CDR3 nucleotides: TGTGCCAGCAGCCCCGACAGGGGGCACAATTCACCCCTCCACTTT.

At least ten counts were recorded for this clonotype. The V gene is TRBV27, the J gene TRBJ1-1; 9 bases fit TRBD1. The germline V gene has CDR1 MNHEY and CDR2 SMNVEV (reference sequence). V was pared by 5 bases and J by 8 bases, with 9 bases of the junction left unmatched. CDR3 length: 14 amino acids. The CDR3 DNA reads as TGTGCCAGCAGTCGGACAGGGGCGAACCTCGAAGCTTTCTTT. Translation gives CASSRTGANLEAFF.

This clonotype has at least ten counts. V and J are TRBV4-3 and TRBJ1-1, with no clear D. Per germline, CDR1 LGHNA and CDR2 YSLEER. V gave up 1 base and J gave up 4 bases, with 1 base separating them. The CDR3 totals 11 residues. The CDR3 here is CASSQGTEAFF. In nucleotides, the CDR3 is TGCGCCAGCAGCCAAGGCACTGAAGCTTTCTTT.

This clonotype was seen more than once but under ten times. The rearrangement joins TRBV10-3 to TRBJ1-5, with a possible D match to TRBD1 (5 bases). The V end lost 3 bases, the J end lost 6 bases, and 12 bases lay between the germline ends. There are 14 residues in the CDR3. CDR1 ENHRY and CDR2 SYGVKD come from the germline V gene. This CDR3 is CAISEGVLGQPQHF. CDR3 sequence (DNA): TGTGCCATCAGTGAAGGGGTTCTCGGTCAGCCCCAGCATTTT.